The rows below give T cell receptor beta chains drawn from one sample of a study of blood T cell repertoires in COVID-19. The repertoire was sequenced with immunoSEQ multiplex PCR; TCRdb's copy has only in-frame clones and lacks some. The table has about 160,000 clones, approximately 95% seen once. Material: peripheral blood. The receptors were sampled from a woman in her fifties or sixties with COVID-19, enrolled during active disease. CDR3s include the opening cysteine and the closing phenylalanine or tryptophan. Each record gives: V gene, J gene, D gene, clone size, CDR3 DNA, CDR3 protein. The D gene is left open where the match is weak. A row's size may be missing; if present it is once, few, many or a size class.

V: TRBV27
J: TRBJ1-2
D: TRBD1
size: -
DNA: TGTGCCAGCAGACGGACAGGGTGGAACTATGGCTACACCTTC
CDR3: CASRRTGWNYGYTF

V: TRBV5-4
J: TRBJ1-2
D: -
size: -
DNA: TGTGCCAGCAGCTTGGATGGCAGATCCTACACCTTC
CDR3: CASSLDGRSYTF

V: TRBV5-4
J: TRBJ1-2
D: -
size: -
DNA: TGTGCCAGCGGGATACAGGGTGGCTATGGCTACACCTTC
CDR3: CASGIQGGYGYTF

V: TRBV9
J: TRBJ2-1
D: TRBD2
size: -
DNA: TGTGCCAGCAGCGTCGGGACTAGCGGGGGATATGAGCAGTTCTTC
CDR3: CASSVGTSGGYEQFF

V: TRBV5-1
J: TRBJ1-5
D: -
size: -
DNA: TGCGCCAGCAGCCCGTCGGGTGATAGCAATCAGCCCCAGCATTTT
CDR3: CASSPSGDSNQPQHF

V: TRBV20-1
J: TRBJ2-1
D: TRBD2
size: -
DNA: TGCAGTGCTAGTACCCCGGCGCTAGCGGGGGTTAATGAGCAGTTCTTC
CDR3: CSASTPALAGVNEQFF

V: TRBV9
J: TRBJ1-1
D: TRBD1
size: -
DNA: TGTGCCAGCTCCCTCCCAGGACAGGGTCTGAACACTGAAGCTTTCTTT
CDR3: CASSLPGQGLNTEAFF

V: TRBV4-1
J: TRBJ1-2
D: -
size: -
DNA: TGCGCCAGCAGCCAATCGGGTGCGGGAAGCTATGGCTACACCTTC
CDR3: CASSQSGAGSYGYTF

V: TRBV19
J: TRBJ1-2
D: TRBD1
size: -
DNA: TGTGCCAGTAGAAGGGACAGGGACTATGGGGGCTACACCTTC
CDR3: CASRRDRDYGGYTF

V: TRBV5-1
J: TRBJ1-1
D: -
size: once
DNA: TGCGCCAGCAGCTTGTTAGACATAGGTGGTGAAGCTTTCTTT
CDR3: CASSLLDIGGEAFF

V: TRBV6-5
J: TRBJ2-7
D: -
size: -
DNA: TGTGCCAGCAGCCGGGCAGGGGACGAGCAGTACTTC
CDR3: CASSRAGDEQYF

V: TRBV11-2
J: TRBJ1-4
D: -
size: -
DNA: TGTGCCAGCACAGGGATGAATGAAAAACTGTTTTTT
CDR3: CASTGMNEKLFF

V: TRBV5-1
J: TRBJ2-5
D: -
size: -
DNA: TGCGCCAGCAGCTTTCAGGGACAAGAGACCCAGTACTTC
CDR3: CASSFQGQETQYF

V: TRBV6-4
J: TRBJ2-7
D: -
size: -
DNA: TGTGCCAGCAGTGACTCGCGCGACGGGGTTATCTCCTACGAGCAGTACTTC
CDR3: CASSDSRDGVISYEQYF

V: TRBV4-3
J: TRBJ2-1
D: TRBD2
size: -
DNA: TGCGCCAGCAGCCAAGGGGTCGGACTAGCGGGGGAGAATGAGCAGTTCTTC
CDR3: CASSQGVGLAGENEQFF

V: TRBV6-2/TRBV6-3
J: TRBJ1-1
D: TRBD1
size: -
DNA: TGTGCCAGCAGTATGGGACAGGCCCAAAGGGGTGAAGCTTTCTTT
CDR3: CASSMGQAQRGEAFF

V: TRBV7-8
J: TRBJ1-1
D: TRBD1
size: -
DNA: TGTGCCAGCAGCTCAACAGGGGTGAACACTGAAGCTTTCTTT
CDR3: CASSSTGVNTEAFF

V: TRBV7-2
J: TRBJ1-1
D: -
size: -
DNA: TGTGCCAGCAGCTTAGTACGAACGCGGGCTGAAGCTTTCTTT
CDR3: CASSLVRTRAEAFF

V: TRBV4-1
J: TRBJ2-7
D: -
size: -
DNA: TGCGCCAGCAGCCCACAGGTTGTCTTGTACGAGCAGTACTTC
CDR3: CASSPQVVLYEQYF

V: TRBV18
J: TRBJ1-1
D: TRBD1
size: -
DNA: TGTGCCAGCTCACCTAGGACAGGGATGAACACTGAAGCTTTCTTT
CDR3: CASSPRTGMNTEAFF

V: TRBV7-8
J: TRBJ2-7
D: -
size: few
DNA: TGTGCCAGCAGCTTAGGGCAGGGCCTGTACTACGAGCAGTACTTC
CDR3: CASSLGQGLYYEQYF

V: TRBV30
J: TRBJ1-2
D: -
size: -
DNA: TGTGCCTGGAGTGTACTTTGGGCAGTCAACTATGGCTACACCTTC
CDR3: CAWSVLWAVNYGYTF

V: TRBV23-1
J: TRBJ2-7
D: TRBD1
size: -
DNA: TGCGCCAGCAGTCACCCCCAGGTACTCGACAGGGGAAGTAACGAGCAGTACTTC
CDR3: CASSHPQVLDRGSNEQYF

V: TRBV18
J: TRBJ1-1
D: -
size: -
DNA: TGTGCCAGCTCACCGCCCTCAGTTGTGTTCAAAGCTTTCTTT
CDR3: CASSPPSVVFKAFF

V: TRBV19
J: TRBJ2-7
D: TRBD2
size: -
DNA: TGTGCCAGTAGTACTGGCGGGGGGGCCTACGAGCAGTACTTC
CDR3: CASSTGGGAYEQYF

V: TRBV30
J: TRBJ1-4
D: TRBD1
size: -
DNA: TGTGCCTGGAGTACAGGGGGTGGGGGTAATGAAAAACTGTTTTTT
CDR3: CAWSTGGGGNEKLFF

V: TRBV7-2
J: TRBJ1-1
D: -
size: -
DNA: TGTGCCAGCAGCCCCCGCTTCCGGGTATCGGGAGCTTTCTTT
CDR3: CASSPRFRVSGAFF

V: TRBV3-1/TRBV3-2
J: TRBJ1-1
D: -
size: once
DNA: TGTGCCAGCAGCCAAGTACGGGGAGCTGAAGCTTTCTTT
CDR3: CASSQVRGAEAFF

V: TRBV10-1
J: TRBJ1-1
D: -
size: -
DNA: TGCGCCAGCAAAACCGGGACAAGGCCGGGGTGGACTGAAGCTTTCTTT
CDR3: CASKTGTRPGWTEAFF

V: TRBV4-3
J: TRBJ1-6
D: -
size: -
DNA: TGCGCCAGCAGCCAAGATGCTCGTAGGGGTTCACCCCTCCACTTT
CDR3: CASSQDARRGSPLHF

V: TRBV7-2
J: TRBJ1-1
D: TRBD1
size: few
DNA: TGTGCCAGCAGCCCCAGGACAGGGGCGGGCACTGAAGCTTTCTTT
CDR3: CASSPRTGAGTEAFF

V: TRBV6-1
J: TRBJ1-2
D: -
size: -
DNA: TGTGCCAGCAGTCAAGCAGGGGCCTCACGCCTATACACCTTC
CDR3: CASSQAGASRLYTF

V: TRBV9
J: TRBJ2-3
D: -
size: once
DNA: TGTGCCAGCAGCCTGGGAGAAGATACGCAGTATTTT
CDR3: CASSLGEDTQYF

V: TRBV19
J: TRBJ2-2
D: -
size: once
DNA: TGTGCCAGTAGTATACTAGGCGGATCCGGGGAGCTGTTTTTT
CDR3: CASSILGGSGELFF

V: TRBV19
J: TRBJ2-5
D: TRBD2
size: -
DNA: TGTGCCAGTAGTATAGGCGGGGGGGAGACCCAGTACTTC
CDR3: CASSIGGGETQYF

V: TRBV7-9
J: TRBJ1-6
D: -
size: -
DNA: TGTGCCAGCAGCTTGAGAGGGGGTACCTATAATTCACCCCTCCACTTT
CDR3: CASSLRGGTYNSPLHF

V: TRBV7-2
J: TRBJ1-2
D: -
size: -
DNA: TGTGCCAGCAGCTTATCGGGTGCACCTAACTATGGCTACACCTTC
CDR3: CASSLSGAPNYGYTF

V: TRBV9
J: TRBJ1-3
D: TRBD1
size: -
DNA: TGTGCCAGCAGCGCGGCGACAGGGGCTGGAAACACCATATATTTT
CDR3: CASSAATGAGNTIYF

V: TRBV29-1
J: TRBJ2-3
D: TRBD1
size: -
DNA: TGCAGCACGGACAGGGGGAAGGCAGATACGCAGTATTTT
CDR3: CSTDRGKADTQYF

V: TRBV11-3
J: TRBJ2-1
D: -
size: -
DNA: TGTGCCAGCAGCTTGCGGGGGCCTATGGCGAATGAGCAGTTCTTC
CDR3: CASSLRGPMANEQFF

V: TRBV5-4
J: TRBJ2-1
D: -
size: -
DNA: TGTGCCAGCAGCTGGGGGACTCTAACCTACGAGCAGTTCTTC
CDR3: CASSWGTLTYEQFF

V: TRBV30
J: TRBJ1-6
D: -
size: -
DNA: TGTGCCTGGAGCGGGACAAATAATTCACCCCTCCACTTT
CDR3: CAWSGTNNSPLHF

V: TRBV5-1
J: TRBJ1-1
D: TRBD1
size: -
DNA: TGCGCCAGCAGCTTGACAGGGGGTAGTATGAACACTGAAGCTTTCTTT
CDR3: CASSLTGGSMNTEAFF

V: TRBV7-2
J: TRBJ2-5
D: TRBD2
size: -
DNA: TGTGCCAGCAGCCCCGGGGGGGCCCAAGAGACCCAGTACTTC
CDR3: CASSPGGAQETQYF

V: TRBV7-9
J: TRBJ1-1
D: -
size: -
DNA: TGTGCCAGCAGCCTGCAGGAGACAGTTGAAGCTTTCTTT
CDR3: CASSLQETVEAFF

V: TRBV4-2
J: TRBJ1-4
D: -
size: -
DNA: TGTGCCAGCAGCCAAGACCCCGAAGGGGGAAAACTGTTTTTT
CDR3: CASSQDPEGGKLFF

V: TRBV7-9
J: TRBJ1-5
D: TRBD1
size: once
DNA: TGTGCCAGCAGCCATTCACAGGGGGCAGGCAATCAGCCCCAGCATTTT
CDR3: CASSHSQGAGNQPQHF

V: TRBV6-2/TRBV6-3
J: TRBJ1-2
D: -
size: -
DNA: TGTGCCAGCAGTATTCCGGGGTATGGCTACACCTTC
CDR3: CASSIPGYGYTF

V: TRBV7-9
J: TRBJ2-7
D: -
size: -
DNA: TGTGCCAGCAGCTTATTGGGCAGGGTGAGCTCCTACGAGCAGTACTTC
CDR3: CASSLLGRVSSYEQYF

V: TRBV12-3/TRBV12-4
J: TRBJ1-6
D: -
size: -
DNA: TGTGCCAGCAGTTTACCCCCGTCCCCCCTCCACTTT
CDR3: CASSLPPSPLHF

V: TRBV27
J: TRBJ2-7
D: TRBD1
size: -
DNA: TGTGCCAGCGGCCGGGACAGCCTCTACGAGCAGTACTTC
CDR3: CASGRDSLYEQYF

V: TRBV5-4
J: TRBJ2-2
D: TRBD2
size: once
DNA: TGTGCCAGCAGCCGCGGGGGGGTCACCGGGGAGCTGTTTTTT
CDR3: CASSRGGVTGELFF

V: TRBV6-2/TRBV6-3
J: TRBJ1-1
D: -
size: -
DNA: TGTGCCAGCAGTTACATCAGGCGGGGAGCTTTCTTT
CDR3: CASSYIRRGAFF

V: TRBV9
J: TRBJ1-2
D: -
size: -
DNA: TGTGCCAGCGGACAAACAGGAAACTATGGCTACACCTTC
CDR3: CASGQTGNYGYTF

V: TRBV7-2
J: TRBJ1-5
D: -
size: -
DNA: TGTGCCAGCAGCTTAGAAGGGGCCCTCAATCAGCCCCAGCATTTT
CDR3: CASSLEGALNQPQHF

V: TRBV5-1
J: TRBJ1-2
D: -
size: -
DNA: TGCGCCAGCAGCTTGGCACAGGGTTGGAACTATGGCTACACCTTC
CDR3: CASSLAQGWNYGYTF

V: TRBV6-2/TRBV6-3
J: TRBJ1-2
D: -
size: -
DNA: TGTGCCAGCAGTCCCCACCCTCAGGTCAACTATGGCTACACCTTC
CDR3: CASSPHPQVNYGYTF

V: TRBV6-5
J: TRBJ1-3
D: -
size: -
DNA: TGTGCCAGCAGTTCAGAGGGAGGCTCCGGAAACACCATATATTTT
CDR3: CASSSEGGSGNTIYF

V: TRBV30
J: TRBJ1-3
D: -
size: -
DNA: TGTGCCTGGAGTGTATTATCTGGAAACACCATATATTTT
CDR3: CAWSVLSGNTIYF